This T cell receptor beta chain was retrieved from a study of response to subunit inactivated influenza vaccine. This clonotype showed up many times. TCRdb itself ran the RT-PCR reads through MiXCR, one entry per CDR3 protein. The repertoire holds about 520,000 distinct CDR3 sequences, with roughly 25% as singletons. V lost 2 bases, J lost 4 bases, and 15 bases lay in between. CDR1 and CDR2 from the germline V gene are MDHEN and SYDVKM. CDR3 length: 15 amino acids. The sample in question was CD4+ T cells sorted from PBMCs, obtained 4 to 6 days after vaccination. This chain links TRBV28 with TRBJ2-7, with D perhaps TRBD2 (7 bases). The TCR was taken from a man in his forties or fifties who received an inactivated influenza vaccine. DNA for the CDR3: TGTGCCAGCAGTTTACCCGACGGGGGGCGATACGAGCAGTACTTC. This codes for CASSLPDGGRYEQYF.